Listed below are T cell receptor beta chains from one sample, sequenced in a study of monozygotic twins with inflammatory bowel disease. TCRdb reprocessed the 5' RACE reads and keeps a single row for each CDR3 protein, giving no DNA. This listing includes about 300,000 distinct CDR3 sequences. Sequencing used blood. These receptors all stem from a human donor with ulcerative colitis or Crohn's disease, or a healthy co-twin of an affected twin (not recorded which). Each CDR3 is given with its conserved first and last residue.

TRBJ2-3	TRBV7-9	CASAWGLSTDTQYF
TRBJ2-6	TRBV27	CASSSPGLGSPKSGANVLTF
TRBJ2-1	TRBV28	CASSVPAGTGNEQFF
TRBJ1-3	TRBV20-1	CSARPPSGNTIYF
TRBJ2-7	TRBV5-6	CASSLWGGQGYEQYF
TRBJ2-5	TRBV5-1	CASSKGLVPQETQYF
TRBJ1-4	TRBV27	CASSLSIHRGRVSEKLFF
TRBJ2-1	TRBV7-2	CASSLDPGLGEQFF
TRBJ2-2	TRBV20-1	CSARDTGTDTGELFF
TRBJ2-7	TRBV5-1	CASSNGLAVYEQYF
TRBJ2-2	TRBV24-1	CATKAQGQGAGGELFF
TRBJ1-1	TRBV7-2	CASRGGTGPEAFF
TRBJ1-5	TRBV5-1	CASSLDGSNQPQHF
TRBJ2-4	TRBV12-3/TRBV12-4	CASSLGQTQNIQYF
TRBJ2-1	TRBV27	CASGMWVGNEQFF
TRBJ2-3	TRBV20-1	CSAVRFGGGTDTQYF
TRBJ2-4	TRBV11-2	CASSMVILAEGGQNIQYF
TRBJ1-4	TRBV6-5	CASSYRGVGLMREKLFF
TRBJ1-6	TRBV5-1	CASSLQGAKNSPLHF
TRBJ2-7	TRBV5-6	CASSSITSGRPYEQYF
TRBJ1-1	TRBV28	CASSWTGNTEAFF
TRBJ1-4	TRBV15	CATSTRTLEKLFF
TRBJ2-3	TRBV24-1	CATSDFADRDTQYF
TRBJ2-2	TRBV20-1	CSASFQPTGELFF
TRBJ2-1	TRBV28	CASSPRLARYNEQFF
TRBJ2-2	TRBV5-1	CASSFGGSHAGELFF
TRBJ2-3	TRBV6-1	CASSGYRGSTDTQYF
TRBJ2-1	TRBV7-9	CASSLGLSSGRGNEQFF
TRBJ1-4	TRBV5-1	CASSGEGRDAKLFF
TRBJ2-7	TRBV29-1	CSVEDRSDGRAYEQYF
TRBJ1-5	TRBV18	CASSPRTDQPQHF
TRBJ1-3	TRBV20-1	CSAVRQGHRNTIYF
TRBJ2-2	TRBV19	CASPPGLAGVDGNTGELFF
TRBJ2-3	TRBV11-2	CASRHSGGNTDTQYF
TRBJ2-3	TRBV29-1	CSVDPKDRAADTQYF
TRBJ2-3	TRBV24-1	CATSPDGQGNADTQYF
TRBJ1-6	TRBV28	CASTVNPVDSPLHF
TRBJ1-4	TRBV7-6	CASSPRSGQGRGEKLFF
TRBJ2-7	TRBV28	CASTPTGLYYEQYF
TRBJ2-5	TRBV5-1	CASSFTNIQETQYF
TRBJ2-7	TRBV6-1	CASSKREGRYEQYF
TRBJ1-3	TRBV6-2/TRBV6-3	CASRIGTAGNTIYF
TRBJ2-7	TRBV10-3	CAISTPGTGTYEQYF
TRBJ2-7	TRBV4-3	CASSQDVGPDEQYF
TRBJ1-6	TRBV19	CASSMGLFNSPLHF
TRBJ2-3	TRBV5-1	CASSFRTDTQYF
TRBJ2-5	TRBV28	CASSLGGAKAQYF
TRBJ2-7	TRBV7-8	CASSLQTVKRAYEQYF
TRBJ2-3	TRBV18	CASSPVEGNKDTQYF
TRBJ2-2	TRBV5-1	CASSSSVSRNTGELFF
TRBJ1-2	TRBV6-5	CASSDRVYGGYTF
TRBJ2-7	TRBV9	CASSVSLGSYEQYF